Included here is one TCR beta chain sequence, with context. CDR3 length equals 18 residues. The V and J ends lost 2 bases and 6 bases, in that order; junction bases with no gene match: 11. CDR1 and CDR2 (germline): MDHEN, SYDVKM. The data were taken from a study of blood T cell repertoires in COVID-19. Study summary: In each case, the material was cDNA or gDNA derived from T cells, B-cell-depleted T cells, or PBMCs.

Per the original data handling: Estimation of nucleated cell counts relied on the amplification of reference gene primers. Assay used: immunoSEQ multiplex PCR; TCRdb lists only in-frame clones, some missing. V and J calls and clone size come straight from that table; D and trimming were deduced from the DNA. The sample consists of more than 60,000 clones, roughly 85% of them appearing once. This receptor was obtained from a woman of 80 years or more with active or convalescent COVID-19. The chain is built from TRBV28 and TRBJ2-2; 11 bases align to TRBD2. Sequencing input: peripheral blood. The CDR3 loop is CASSLMATSGRGAGELFF. CDR3 DNA sequence: TGTGCCAGCAGTTTAATGGCCACTAGCGGGAGAGGCGCCGGGGAGCTGTTTTTT.